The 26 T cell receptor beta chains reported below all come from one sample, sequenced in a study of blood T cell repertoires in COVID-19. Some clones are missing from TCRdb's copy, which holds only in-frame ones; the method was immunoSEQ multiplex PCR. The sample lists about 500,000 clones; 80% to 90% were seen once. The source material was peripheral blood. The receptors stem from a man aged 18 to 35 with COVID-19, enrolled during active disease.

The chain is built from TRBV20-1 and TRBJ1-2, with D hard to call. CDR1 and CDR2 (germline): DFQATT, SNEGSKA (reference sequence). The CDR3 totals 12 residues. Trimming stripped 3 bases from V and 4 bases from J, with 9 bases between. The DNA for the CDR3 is TGCAGTGCTAGTCTGGCAGGCTATGGCTACACCTTC. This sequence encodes CSASLAGYGYTF.

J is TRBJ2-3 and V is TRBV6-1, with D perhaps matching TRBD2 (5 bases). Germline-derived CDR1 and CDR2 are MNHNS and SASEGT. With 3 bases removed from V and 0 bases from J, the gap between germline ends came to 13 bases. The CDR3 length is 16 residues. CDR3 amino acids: CASSDPGGLSTDTQYF. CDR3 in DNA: TGTGCCAGCAGTGACCCTGGAGGACTGAGCACAGATACGCAGTATTTT.

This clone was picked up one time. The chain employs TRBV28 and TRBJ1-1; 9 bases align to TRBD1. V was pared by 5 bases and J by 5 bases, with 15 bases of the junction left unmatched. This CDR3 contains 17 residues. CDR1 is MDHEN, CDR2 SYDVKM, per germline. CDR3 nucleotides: TGTGCCAGCAGTCCCTTAGCGCCGGGACAGGGTAAAACTGAAGCTTTCTTT. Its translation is CASSPLAPGQGKTEAFF.

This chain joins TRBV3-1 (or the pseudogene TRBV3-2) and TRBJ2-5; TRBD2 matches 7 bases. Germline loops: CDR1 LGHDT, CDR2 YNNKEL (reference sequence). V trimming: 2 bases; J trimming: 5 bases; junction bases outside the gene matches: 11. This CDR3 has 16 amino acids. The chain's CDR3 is CASSQLGTTFRETQYF. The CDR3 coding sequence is TGTGCCAGCAGCCAACTGGGGACTACCTTCAGGGAGACCCAGTACTTC.

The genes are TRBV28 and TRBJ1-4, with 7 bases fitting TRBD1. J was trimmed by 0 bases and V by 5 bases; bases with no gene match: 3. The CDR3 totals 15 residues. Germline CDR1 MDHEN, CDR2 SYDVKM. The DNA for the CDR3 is TGTGCCAGCAGTCCTGGACAGGCAACTAATGAAAAACTGTTTTTT. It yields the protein CASSPGQATNEKLFF.

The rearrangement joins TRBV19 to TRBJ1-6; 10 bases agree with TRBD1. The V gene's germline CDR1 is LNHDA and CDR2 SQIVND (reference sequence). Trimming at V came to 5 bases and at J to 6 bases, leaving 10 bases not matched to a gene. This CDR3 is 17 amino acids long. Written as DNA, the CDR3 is TGTGCCAGTAGTGCCCCGGACAGGGGGAGCTTTAATTCACCCCTCCACTTT. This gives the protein CASSAPDRGSFNSPLHF.

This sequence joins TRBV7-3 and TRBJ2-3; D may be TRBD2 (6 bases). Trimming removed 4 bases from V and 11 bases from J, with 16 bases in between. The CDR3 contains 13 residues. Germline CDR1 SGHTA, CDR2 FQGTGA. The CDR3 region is CASSSGTGKRQYF. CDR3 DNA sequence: TGTGCCAGCAGCTCGGGGACTGGTAAGCGGCAGTATTTT.

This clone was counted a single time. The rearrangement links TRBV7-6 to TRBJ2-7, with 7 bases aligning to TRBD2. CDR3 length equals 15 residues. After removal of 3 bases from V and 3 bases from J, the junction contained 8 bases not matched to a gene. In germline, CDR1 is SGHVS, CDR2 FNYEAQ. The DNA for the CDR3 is TGTGCCAGCAGCTTTAGGCTGGGGGGGTTCTACGAGCAGTACTTC. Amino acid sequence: CASSFRLGGFYEQYF.

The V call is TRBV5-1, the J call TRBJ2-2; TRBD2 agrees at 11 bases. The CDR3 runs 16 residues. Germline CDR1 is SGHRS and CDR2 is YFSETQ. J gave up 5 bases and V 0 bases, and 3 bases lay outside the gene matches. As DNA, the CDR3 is TGCGCCAGCAGCTTGGTTACTAGCGGGAGTACCGGGGAGCTGTTTTTT. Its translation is CASSLVTSGSTGELFF.

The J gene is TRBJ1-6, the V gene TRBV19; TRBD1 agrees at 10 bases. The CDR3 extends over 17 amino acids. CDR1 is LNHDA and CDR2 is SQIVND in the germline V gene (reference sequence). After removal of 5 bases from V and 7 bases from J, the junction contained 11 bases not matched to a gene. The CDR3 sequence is CASSDPGTGAENSPLHF. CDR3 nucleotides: TGTGCCAGTAGTGACCCCGGGACAGGGGCCGAAAATTCACCCCTCCACTTT.

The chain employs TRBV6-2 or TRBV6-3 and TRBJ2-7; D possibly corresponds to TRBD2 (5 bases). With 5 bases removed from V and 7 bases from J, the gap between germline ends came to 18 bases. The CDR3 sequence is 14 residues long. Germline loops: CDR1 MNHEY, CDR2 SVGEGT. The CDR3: CASSIAGEGGEQYF. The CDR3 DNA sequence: TGTGCCAGCAGTATAGCCGGAGAGGGCGGAGAGCAGTACTTC.

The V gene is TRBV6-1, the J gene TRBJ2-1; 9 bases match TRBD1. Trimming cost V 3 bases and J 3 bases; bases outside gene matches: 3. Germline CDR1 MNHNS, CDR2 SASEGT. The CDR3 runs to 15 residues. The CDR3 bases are TGTGCCAGCAGTGAGGACAGGGGTAACTACAATGAGCAGTTCTTC. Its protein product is CASSEDRGNYNEQFF.

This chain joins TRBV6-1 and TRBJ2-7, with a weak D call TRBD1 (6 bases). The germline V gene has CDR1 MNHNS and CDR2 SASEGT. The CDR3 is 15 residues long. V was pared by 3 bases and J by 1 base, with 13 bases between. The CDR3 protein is CASSDPRGGSYEQYF. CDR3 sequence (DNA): TGTGCCAGCAGTGACCCCAGGGGTGGATCCTACGAGCAGTACTTC.

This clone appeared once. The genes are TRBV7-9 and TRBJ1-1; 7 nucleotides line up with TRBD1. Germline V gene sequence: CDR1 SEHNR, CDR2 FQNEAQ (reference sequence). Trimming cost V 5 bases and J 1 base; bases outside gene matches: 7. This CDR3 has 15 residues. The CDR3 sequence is CASSPIRGPNTEAFF. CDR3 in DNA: TGTGCCAGCAGCCCGATAAGGGGGCCGAACACTGAAGCTTTCTTT.

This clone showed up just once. The CDR3 nucleotides are TGCGCCAGCAGCTGGGCAGGGGGTTTGGACACTGAAGCTTTCTTT. It specifies CASSWAGGLDTEAFF. The chain employs TRBV5-1 and TRBJ1-1; 7 nucleotides match TRBD1. The trim removed 3 bases at V and 3 bases at J, leaving 8 bases unmatched. Germline V gene lookup returns CDR1 SGHRS and CDR2 YFSETQ. This CDR3 contains 15 residues.

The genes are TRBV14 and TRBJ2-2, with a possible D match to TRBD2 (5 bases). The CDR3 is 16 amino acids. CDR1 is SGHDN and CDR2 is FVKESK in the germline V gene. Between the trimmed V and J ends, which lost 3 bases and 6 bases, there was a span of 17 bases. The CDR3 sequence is CASSHTSGSFPGELFF. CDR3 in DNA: TGTGCCAGCAGCCACACATCTGGGAGTTTCCCCGGGGAGCTGTTTTTT.

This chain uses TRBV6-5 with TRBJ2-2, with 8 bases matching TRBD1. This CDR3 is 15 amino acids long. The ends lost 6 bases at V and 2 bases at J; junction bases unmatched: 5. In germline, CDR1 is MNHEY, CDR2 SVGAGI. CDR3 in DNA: TGTGCCAGCAGGAGACAGGGGATCAACACCGGGGAGCTGTTTTTT. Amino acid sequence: CASRRQGINTGELFF.

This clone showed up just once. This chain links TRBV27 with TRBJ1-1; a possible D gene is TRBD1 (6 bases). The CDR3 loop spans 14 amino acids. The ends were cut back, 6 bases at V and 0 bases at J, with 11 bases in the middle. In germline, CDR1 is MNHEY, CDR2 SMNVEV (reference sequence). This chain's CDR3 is CASRAGHMNTEAFF. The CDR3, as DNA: TGTGCCAGCAGAGCGGGACATATGAACACTGAAGCTTTCTTT.

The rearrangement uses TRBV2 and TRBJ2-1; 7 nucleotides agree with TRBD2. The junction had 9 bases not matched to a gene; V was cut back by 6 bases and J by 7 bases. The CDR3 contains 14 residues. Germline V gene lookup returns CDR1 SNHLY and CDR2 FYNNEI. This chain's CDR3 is CASRPGTNTNEQFF. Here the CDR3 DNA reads TGTGCCAGCAGACCCGGGACTAACACAAATGAGCAGTTCTTC.

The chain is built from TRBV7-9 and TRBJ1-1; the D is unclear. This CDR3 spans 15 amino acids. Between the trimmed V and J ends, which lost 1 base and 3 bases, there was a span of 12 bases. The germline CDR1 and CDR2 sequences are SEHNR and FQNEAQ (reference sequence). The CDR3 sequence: CASSLEDLRDTEAFF. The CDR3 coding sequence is TGTGCCAGCAGCTTAGAGGATCTTCGGGACACTGAAGCTTTCTTT.

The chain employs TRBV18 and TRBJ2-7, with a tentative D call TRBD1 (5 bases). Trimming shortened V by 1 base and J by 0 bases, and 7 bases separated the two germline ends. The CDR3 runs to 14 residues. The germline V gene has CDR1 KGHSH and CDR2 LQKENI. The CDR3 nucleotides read TGTGCCAGCTCACCACGCGACAGCTCCTACGAGCAGTACTTC. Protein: CASSPRDSSYEQYF.

CDR3 DNA: TGTGCCAGCAGCCGAGAGGGTGGGACAGGGACCAATGAGCAGTTCTTC. Residues: CASSREGGTGTNEQFF. The genes are TRBV5-4 and TRBJ2-1, with TRBD1 matching over 9 bases. The trim removed 4 bases at V and 6 bases at J, leaving 11 bases unmatched. There are 16 residues in the CDR3. The V gene's germline CDR1 is SGHNT and CDR2 YYREEE (reference sequence).

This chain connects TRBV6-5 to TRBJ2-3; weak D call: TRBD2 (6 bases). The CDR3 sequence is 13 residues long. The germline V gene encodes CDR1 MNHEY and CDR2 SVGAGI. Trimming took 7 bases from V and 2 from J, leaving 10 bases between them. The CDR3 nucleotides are TGTGCCAGCACCGGAGGGGTCACAGATACGCAGTATTTT. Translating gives CASTGGVTDTQYF.

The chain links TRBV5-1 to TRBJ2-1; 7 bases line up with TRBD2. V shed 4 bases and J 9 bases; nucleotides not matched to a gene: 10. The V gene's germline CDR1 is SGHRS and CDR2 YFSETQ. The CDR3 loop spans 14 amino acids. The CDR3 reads CASSLGLVGSEQFF. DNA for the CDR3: TGCGCCAGCAGCCTTGGACTAGTCGGATCTGAGCAGTTCTTC.

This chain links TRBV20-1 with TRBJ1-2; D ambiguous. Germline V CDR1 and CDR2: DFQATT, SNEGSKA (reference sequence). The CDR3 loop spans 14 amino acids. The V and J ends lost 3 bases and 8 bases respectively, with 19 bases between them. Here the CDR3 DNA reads TGCAGTGCTAGTATTCCCGGACGTCGGAGGGGCTACACCTTC. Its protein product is CSASIPGRRRGYTF.

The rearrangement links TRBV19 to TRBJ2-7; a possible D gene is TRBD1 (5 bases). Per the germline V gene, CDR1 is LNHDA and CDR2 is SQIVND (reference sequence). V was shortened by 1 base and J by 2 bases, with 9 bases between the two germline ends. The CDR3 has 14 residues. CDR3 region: CASSIVSGPYEQYF. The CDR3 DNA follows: TGTGCCAGTAGTATAGTTTCAGGGCCCTACGAGCAGTACTTC.